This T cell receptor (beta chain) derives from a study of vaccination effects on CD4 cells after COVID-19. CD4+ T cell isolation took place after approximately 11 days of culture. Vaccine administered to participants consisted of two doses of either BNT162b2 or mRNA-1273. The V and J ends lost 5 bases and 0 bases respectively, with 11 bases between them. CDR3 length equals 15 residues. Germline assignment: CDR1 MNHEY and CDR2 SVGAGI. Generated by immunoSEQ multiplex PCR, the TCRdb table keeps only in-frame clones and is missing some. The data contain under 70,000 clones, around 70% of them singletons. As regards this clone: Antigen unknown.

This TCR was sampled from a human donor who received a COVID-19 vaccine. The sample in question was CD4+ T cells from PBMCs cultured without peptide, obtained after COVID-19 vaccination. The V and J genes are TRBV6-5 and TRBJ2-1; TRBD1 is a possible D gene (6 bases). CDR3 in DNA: TGTGCCAGCAGTAAACAGGGTGCCTCCTACAATGAGCAGTTCTTC. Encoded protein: CASSKQGASYNEQFF.